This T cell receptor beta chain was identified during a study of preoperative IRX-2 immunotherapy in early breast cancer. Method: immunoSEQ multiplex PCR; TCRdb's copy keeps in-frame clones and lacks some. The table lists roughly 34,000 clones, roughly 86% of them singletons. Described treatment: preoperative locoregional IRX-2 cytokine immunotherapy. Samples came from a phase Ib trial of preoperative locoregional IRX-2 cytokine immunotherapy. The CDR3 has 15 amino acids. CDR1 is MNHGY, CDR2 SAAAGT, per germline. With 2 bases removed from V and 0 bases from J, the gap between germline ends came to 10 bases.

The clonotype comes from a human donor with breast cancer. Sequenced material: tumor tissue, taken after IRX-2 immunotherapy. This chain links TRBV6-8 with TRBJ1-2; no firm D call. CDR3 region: CASSYGPLTNYGYTF. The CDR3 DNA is TGTGCCAGCAGTTACGGACCTCTTACTAACTATGGCTACACCTTC.